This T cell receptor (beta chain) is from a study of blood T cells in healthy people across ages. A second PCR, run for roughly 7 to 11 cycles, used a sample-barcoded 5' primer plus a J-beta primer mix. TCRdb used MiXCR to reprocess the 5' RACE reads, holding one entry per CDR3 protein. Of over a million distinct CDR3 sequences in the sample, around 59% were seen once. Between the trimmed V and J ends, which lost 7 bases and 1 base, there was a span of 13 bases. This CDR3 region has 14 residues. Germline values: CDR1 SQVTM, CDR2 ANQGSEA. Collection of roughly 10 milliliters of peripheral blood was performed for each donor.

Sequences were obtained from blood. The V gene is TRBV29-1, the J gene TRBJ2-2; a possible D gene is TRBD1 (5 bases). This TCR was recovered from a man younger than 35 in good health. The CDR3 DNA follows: TGCAGCGCCTCGAAGGGGCGGAACACCGGGGAGCTGTTTTTT. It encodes CSASKGRNTGELFF.